The rows below give T cell receptor beta chains drawn from one sample of a study of a mutant IDH1 vaccine in newly diagnosed glioma. Sequencing was performed with immunoSEQ multiplex PCR; in TCRdb, only in-frame clones are kept and a portion is missing. Of around 33,000 clones listed, around nine tenths are singletons. Sequences were derived from PBMCs, sampled from a glioma patient treated with radiotherapy, temozolomide or both. The receptors here all came from a woman aged 40 to 50 with glioma. CDR3s include the opening cysteine and the closing phenylalanine or tryptophan. The D gene is left open where the match is weak. Clone size is stated in some rows and not others, as once, few, many or a class when expanded.

CASSGGLYTDTQYF	TGCGCCAGCAGCGGAGGACTGTACACAGATACGCAGTATTTT	TRBV5-1	TRBJ2-3	NA	NA
CASSEGRAKNIQYF	TGTGCCAGCAGTGAGGGGCGAGCCAAAAACATTCAGTACTTC	TRBV2	TRBJ2-4	NA	NA
CASRSRGSSGNTIYF	TGTGCCAGCAGAAGCAGGGGGAGCTCTGGAAACACCATATATTTT	TRBV2	TRBJ1-3	NA	TRBD1
CASSPLHKTGNTIYF	TGCGCCAGCAGCCCCTTACATAAAACTGGAAACACCATATATTTT	TRBV4-1	TRBJ1-3	NA	NA
CASSLWESGDTDTQYF	TGTGCCAGCAGTTTATGGGAGAGTGGGGACACAGATACGCAGTATTTT	TRBV28	TRBJ2-3	NA	NA
CASSEDWTGTYEQYF	TGTGCCAGCAGTGAAGACTGGACAGGGACCTACGAGCAGTACTTC	TRBV6-1	TRBJ2-7	NA	TRBD1
CASSFQTGGGTGELFF	TGTGCCAGCAGCTTTCAGACAGGGGGCGGGACCGGGGAGCTGTTTTTT	TRBV5-6	TRBJ2-2	NA	TRBD1
CASSYYGPTDTQYF	TGTGCCAGCAGTTACTATGGACCCACAGATACGCAGTATTTT	TRBV6-5	TRBJ2-3	few	NA
CAAGSGNTIYF	TGTGCCGCAGGGTCGGGAAACACCATATATTTT	TRBV6-5	TRBJ1-3	NA	NA
CASSSELTEAFF	TGTGCCAGCAGCTCTGAGCTCACTGAAGCTTTCTTT	TRBV7-9	TRBJ1-1	NA	NA
CASSGTEAFF	TGTGCCAGCTCAGGGACTGAAGCTTTCTTT	TRBV18	TRBJ1-1	NA	NA
CASSFRAGSNTEAFF	TGTGCCAGCAGCTTTAGGGCAGGATCGAACACTGAAGCTTTCTTT	TRBV7-6	TRBJ1-1	NA	NA
CASSRTGLTEAFF	TGTGCCAGCAGCCGAACAGGGCTCACTGAAGCTTTCTTT	TRBV11-3	TRBJ1-1	few	NA
CASSGQRGDTQYF	TGCGCCAGCAGTGGGCAGAGGGGGGATACGCAGTATTTT	TRBV10-2	TRBJ2-3	NA	NA
CASSQDNGRVNTEAFF	TGCGCCAGCAGCCAAGATAACGGCCGGGTGAACACTGAAGCTTTCTTT	TRBV4-1	TRBJ1-1	NA	NA
CASSEGLAGGETQYF	TGTGCCAGCAGTGAGGGACTAGCGGGGGGAGAGACCCAGTACTTC	TRBV2	TRBJ2-5	NA	TRBD2
CASSPSGRGDEQYF	TGTGCCAGCAGCCCAAGCGGGAGAGGTGACGAGCAGTACTTC	TRBV7-6	TRBJ2-7	NA	TRBD2
CASGDPFSGNTIYF	TGTGCCAGTGGGGACCCATTCTCTGGAAACACCATATATTTT	TRBV19	TRBJ1-3	once	NA
CASSPGLAEVAQYF	TGTGCCAGCAGTCCCGGACTAGCGGAGGTGGCCCAGTACTTC	TRBV6-5	TRBJ2-5	NA	TRBD2
CASSSRQGLNEKLFF	TGTGCCAGCAGCTCGCGACAGGGACTGAACGAAAAACTGTTTTTT	TRBV7-8	TRBJ1-4	NA	TRBD1
CASSLGGLAGVNEQFF	TGTGCCAGCAGCTTGGGGGGACTAGCGGGAGTTAATGAGCAGTTCTTC	TRBV5-4	TRBJ2-1	NA	TRBD2
CASSEQGRFYGYTF	TGTGCCAGCAGTGAACAGGGACGGTTCTATGGCTACACCTTC	TRBV6-1	TRBJ1-2	once	NA
CASSDPGQEAFF	TGCGCCAGCAGTGACCCGGGGCAAGAAGCTTTCTTT	TRBV10-1	TRBJ1-1	NA	NA
CASSVGTAGNTIYF	TGCGCCAGCAGCGTCGGGACAGCTGGAAACACCATATATTTT	TRBV5-1	TRBJ1-3	NA	TRBD1
CASLDTGWAYEQYF	TGTGCCAGCTTAGATACAGGTTGGGCTTACGAGCAGTACTTC	TRBV6-1	TRBJ2-7	NA	NA
CASSKSYGYTF	TGTGCCAGCAGCAAGTCGTATGGCTACACCTTC	TRBV7-2	TRBJ1-2	NA	NA
CASSFWGSGRNTEAFF	TGTGCCAGCAGCTTTTGGGGGTCGGGCAGGAACACTGAAGCTTTCTTT	TRBV5-6	TRBJ1-1	NA	NA
CSARTASSGNTIYF	TGCAGCGCCCGGACAGCGAGCTCTGGAAACACCATATATTTT	TRBV29-1	TRBJ1-3	NA	NA
CSVAENIQYF	TGCAGCGTTGCAGAAAACATTCAGTACTTC	TRBV29-1	TRBJ2-4	NA	NA
CASSPGQTRLDEQYF	TGCGCCAGCAGCCCTGGACAGACTCGGCTCGACGAGCAGTACTTC	TRBV5-1	TRBJ2-7	NA	NA
CASSVQVEGSEQYF	TGTGCCAGTAGTGTACAGGTTGAAGGTTCCGAGCAGTACTTC	TRBV19	TRBJ2-7	NA	NA
CASRRDTGSEKLFF	TGTGCCAGCAGGAGGGACACGGGGAGTGAAAAACTGTTTTTT	TRBV6-1	TRBJ1-4	NA	NA
CASSRHTGVYEQYF	TGTGCCAGCAGTCGCCATACAGGGGTCTACGAGCAGTACTTC	TRBV28	TRBJ2-7	NA	TRBD1
CASSGGELSNTGELFF	TGTGCCAGCAGCGGGGGTGAACTATCGAACACCGGGGAGCTGTTTTTT	TRBV13	TRBJ2-2	NA	NA
CSVVTGYTEAFF	TGCAGCGTTGTTACAGGGTACACTGAAGCTTTCTTT	TRBV29-1	TRBJ1-1	NA	NA
CASSSGLVRTDTQYF	TGTGCCAGCAGTAGCGGTTTGGTCCGCACAGATACGCAGTATTTT	TRBV6-6	TRBJ2-3	NA	NA
CASREGTGFNYGYTF	TGTGCCAGCAGGGAGGGGACAGGTTTCAACTATGGCTACACCTTC	TRBV6-4	TRBJ1-2	NA	TRBD1
CAWSPGLAISYEQYF	TGTGCCTGGAGTCCAGGACTAGCAATCTCCTACGAGCAGTACTTC	TRBV30	TRBJ2-7	NA	TRBD2
CASSQEDGVEQYF	TGCGCCAGCAGCCAAGAAGACGGGGTCGAGCAGTACTTC	TRBV4-3	TRBJ2-7	NA	NA
CASSYRAGIYGYTF	TGTGCCAGCAGTTACCGGGCAGGAATCTATGGCTACACCTTC	TRBV6-5	TRBJ1-2	once	NA
CASSFAENYGYTF	TGTGCCAGCAGCTTCGCAGAAAACTATGGCTACACCTTC	TRBV7-2	TRBJ1-2	NA	NA
CASSERGAGQGVHEQYF	TGTGCCAGCAGTGAACGGGGTGCGGGACAGGGGGTCCACGAGCAGTACTTC	TRBV25-1	TRBJ2-7	once	TRBD1
CASSESLIHDNTEAFF	TGTGCCAGCAGTGAATCCCTCATACATGATAACACTGAAGCTTTCTTT	TRBV25-1	TRBJ1-1	NA	NA
CASSLRPGIKNIQYF	TGTGCCAGCAGTTTGAGGCCAGGGATTAAGAACATTCAGTACTTC	TRBV27	TRBJ2-4	NA	NA
CASSSGTGGTEAFF	TGTGCCAGCAGCTCCGGGACAGGGGGCACTGAAGCTTTCTTT	TRBV7-6	TRBJ1-1	NA	TRBD1